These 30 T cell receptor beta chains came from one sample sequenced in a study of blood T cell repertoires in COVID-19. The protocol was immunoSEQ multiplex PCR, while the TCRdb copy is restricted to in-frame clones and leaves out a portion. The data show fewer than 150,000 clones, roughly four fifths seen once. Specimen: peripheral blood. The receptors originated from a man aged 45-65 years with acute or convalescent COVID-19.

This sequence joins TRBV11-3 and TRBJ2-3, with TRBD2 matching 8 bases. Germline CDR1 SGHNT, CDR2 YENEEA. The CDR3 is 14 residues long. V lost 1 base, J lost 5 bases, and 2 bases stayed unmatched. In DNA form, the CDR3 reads TGTGCCAGCAGCTTAGCGGGAGGGAGAGATACGCAGTATTTT. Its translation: CASSLAGGRDTQYF.

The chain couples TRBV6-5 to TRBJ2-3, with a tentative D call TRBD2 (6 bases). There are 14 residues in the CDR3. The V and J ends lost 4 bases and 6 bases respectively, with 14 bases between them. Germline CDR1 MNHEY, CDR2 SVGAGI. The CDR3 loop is CASSSETSADTQYF. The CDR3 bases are TGTGCCAGCAGTTCGGAGACTAGTGCGGATACGCAGTATTTT.

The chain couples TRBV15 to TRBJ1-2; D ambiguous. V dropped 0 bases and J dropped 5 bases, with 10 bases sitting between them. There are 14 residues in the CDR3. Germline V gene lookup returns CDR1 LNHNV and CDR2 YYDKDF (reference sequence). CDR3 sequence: CATSRDQTSYGYTF. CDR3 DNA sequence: TGTGCCACCAGCAGAGATCAAACAAGTTATGGCTACACCTTC.

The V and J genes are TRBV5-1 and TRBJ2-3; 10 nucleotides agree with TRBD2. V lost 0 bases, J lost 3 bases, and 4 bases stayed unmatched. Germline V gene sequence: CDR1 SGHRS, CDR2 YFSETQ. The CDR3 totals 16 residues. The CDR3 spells CASSLDALAGTDTQYF. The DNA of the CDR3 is TGCGCCAGCAGCTTGGACGCACTAGCGGGAACAGATACGCAGTATTTT.

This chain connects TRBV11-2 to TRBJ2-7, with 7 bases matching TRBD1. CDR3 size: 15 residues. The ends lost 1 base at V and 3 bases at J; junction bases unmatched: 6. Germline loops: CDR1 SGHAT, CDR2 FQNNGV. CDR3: CASSLGPGQSYEQYF. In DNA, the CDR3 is TGTGCCAGCAGCTTAGGTCCGGGACAGAGCTACGAGCAGTACTTC. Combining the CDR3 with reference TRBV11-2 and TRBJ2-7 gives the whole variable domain EAGVAQSPRYKIIEKRQSVAFWCNPISGHATLYWYQQILGQGPKLLIQFQNNGVVDDSQLPKDRFSAERLKGVDSTLKIQPAKLEDSAVYLCASSLGPGQSYEQYFGPGTRLTVT.

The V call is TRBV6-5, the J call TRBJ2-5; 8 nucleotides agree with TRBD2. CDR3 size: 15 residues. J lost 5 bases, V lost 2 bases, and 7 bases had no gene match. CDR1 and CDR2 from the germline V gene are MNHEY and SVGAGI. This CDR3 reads CASSYVIAGMETQYF. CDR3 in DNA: TGTGCCAGCAGTTACGTGATAGCGGGGATGGAGACCCAGTACTTC.

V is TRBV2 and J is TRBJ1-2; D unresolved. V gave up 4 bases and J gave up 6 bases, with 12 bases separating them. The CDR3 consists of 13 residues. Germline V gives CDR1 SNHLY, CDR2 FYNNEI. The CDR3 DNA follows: TGTGCCAGCAGTGTTGAGGGTGTCGATGGCTACACCTTC. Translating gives CASSVEGVDGYTF.

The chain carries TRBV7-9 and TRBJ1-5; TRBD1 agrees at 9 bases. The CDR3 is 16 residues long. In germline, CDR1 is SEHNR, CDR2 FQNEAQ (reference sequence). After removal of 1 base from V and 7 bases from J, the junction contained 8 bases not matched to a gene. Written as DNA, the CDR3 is TGTGCCAGCAGCTTAGGGGGGGGACAGGGTTTGCAGCCCCAGCATTTT. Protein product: CASSLGGGQGLQPQHF.

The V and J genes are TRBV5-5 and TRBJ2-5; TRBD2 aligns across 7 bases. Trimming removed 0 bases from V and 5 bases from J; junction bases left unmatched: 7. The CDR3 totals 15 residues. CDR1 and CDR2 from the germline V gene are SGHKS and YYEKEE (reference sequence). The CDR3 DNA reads TGTGCCAGCAGCTTGGTGGGAGGGGACCGGGAGACCCAGTACTTC. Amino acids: CASSLVGGDRETQYF.

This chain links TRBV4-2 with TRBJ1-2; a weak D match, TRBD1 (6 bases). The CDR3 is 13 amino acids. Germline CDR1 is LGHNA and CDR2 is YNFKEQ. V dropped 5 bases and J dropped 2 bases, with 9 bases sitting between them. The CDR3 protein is CASSSGQNYGYTF. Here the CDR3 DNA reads TGTGCCAGCAGCTCCGGACAGAACTATGGCTACACCTTC.

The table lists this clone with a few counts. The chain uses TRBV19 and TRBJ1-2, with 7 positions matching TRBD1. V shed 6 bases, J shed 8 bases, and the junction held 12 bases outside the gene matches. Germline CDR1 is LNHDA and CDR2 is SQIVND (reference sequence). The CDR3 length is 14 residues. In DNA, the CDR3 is TGTGCCAGTAGGGGGACAGCCCCTGAGAGGGGCTACACCTTC. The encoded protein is CASRGTAPERGYTF.

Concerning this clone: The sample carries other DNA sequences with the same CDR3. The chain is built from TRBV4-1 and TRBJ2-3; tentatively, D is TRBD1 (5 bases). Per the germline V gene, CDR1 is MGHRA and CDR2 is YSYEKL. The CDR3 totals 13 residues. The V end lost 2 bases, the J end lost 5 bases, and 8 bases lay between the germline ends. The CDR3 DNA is TGCGCCAGCAGCCAACAGGGTATAGATACGCAGTATTTT. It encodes CASSQQGIDTQYF.

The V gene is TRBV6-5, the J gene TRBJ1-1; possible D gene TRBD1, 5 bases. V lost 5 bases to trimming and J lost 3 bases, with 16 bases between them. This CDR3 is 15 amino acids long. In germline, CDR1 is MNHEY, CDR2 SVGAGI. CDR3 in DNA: TGTGCCAGCAGTCGCCTCCTGGACACAGACACTGAAGCTTTCTTT. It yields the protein CASSRLLDTDTEAFF.

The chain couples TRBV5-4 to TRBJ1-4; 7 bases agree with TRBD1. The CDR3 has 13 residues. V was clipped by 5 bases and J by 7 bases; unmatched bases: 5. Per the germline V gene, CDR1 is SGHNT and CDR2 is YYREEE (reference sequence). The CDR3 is CASRGQGGEKLFF. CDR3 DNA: TGTGCCAGCAGGGGCCAGGGGGGTGAAAAACTGTTTTTT.

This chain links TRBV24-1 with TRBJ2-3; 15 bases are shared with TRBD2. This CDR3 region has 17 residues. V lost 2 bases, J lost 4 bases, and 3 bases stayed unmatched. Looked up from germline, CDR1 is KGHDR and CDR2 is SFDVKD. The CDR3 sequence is CATSDYRTSGGADTQYF. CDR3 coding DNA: TGTGCCACCAGTGATTACCGGACTAGCGGGGGGGCAGATACGCAGTATTTT.

The CDR3 coding sequence is TGTGCCAGCAGTTCTACAGCTAACACCGGGGAGCTGTTTTTT. Protein product: CASSSTANTGELFF. V usage is TRBV6-6 and J usage is TRBJ2-2; D call uncertain. V shed 4 bases and J shed 2 bases, with 8 bases lying between them. The length of the CDR3 is 14 residues. CDR1 and CDR2 (germline): MNHNY, SVGAGI (reference sequence).

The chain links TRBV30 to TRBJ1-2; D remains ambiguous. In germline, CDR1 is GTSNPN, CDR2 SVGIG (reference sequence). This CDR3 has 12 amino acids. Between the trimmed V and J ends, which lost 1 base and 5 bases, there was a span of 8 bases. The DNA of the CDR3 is TGTGCCTGGAGTGGGGGAGGGTATGGCTACACCTTC. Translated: CAWSGGGYGYTF.

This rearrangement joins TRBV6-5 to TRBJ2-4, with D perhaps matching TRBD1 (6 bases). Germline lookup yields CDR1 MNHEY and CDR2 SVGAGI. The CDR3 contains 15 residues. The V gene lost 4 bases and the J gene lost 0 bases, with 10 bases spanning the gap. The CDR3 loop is CASSSGHLAKNIQYF. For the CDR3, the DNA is TGTGCCAGCAGTTCGGGACACCTAGCCAAAAACATTCAGTACTTC.

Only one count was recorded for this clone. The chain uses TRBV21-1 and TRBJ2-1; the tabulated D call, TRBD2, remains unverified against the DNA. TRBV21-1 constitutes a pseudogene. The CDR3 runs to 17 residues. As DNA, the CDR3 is TGTGCCAGCAGCAAAGCGCTTTTAAGAGCGGGGGGCCGATCTCAGTTCTTC. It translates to CASSKALLRAGGRSQFF.

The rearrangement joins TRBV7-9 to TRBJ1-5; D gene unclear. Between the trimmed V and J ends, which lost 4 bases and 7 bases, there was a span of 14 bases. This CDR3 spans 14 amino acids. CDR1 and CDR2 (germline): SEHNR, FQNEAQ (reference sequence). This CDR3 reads CASSSPGGGQPQHF. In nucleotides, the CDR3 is TGTGCCAGCAGCTCCCCCGGTGGAGGGCAGCCCCAGCATTTT.

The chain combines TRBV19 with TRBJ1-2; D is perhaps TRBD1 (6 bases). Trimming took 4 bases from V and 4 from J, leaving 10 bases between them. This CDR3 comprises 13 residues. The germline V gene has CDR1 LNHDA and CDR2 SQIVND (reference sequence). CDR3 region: CASSNTGRYGYTF. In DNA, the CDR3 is TGTGCCAGTAGTAACACAGGGCGCTATGGCTACACCTTC.

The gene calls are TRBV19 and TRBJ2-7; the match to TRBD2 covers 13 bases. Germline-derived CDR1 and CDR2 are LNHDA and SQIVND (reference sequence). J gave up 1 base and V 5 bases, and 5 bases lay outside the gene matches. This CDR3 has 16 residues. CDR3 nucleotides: TGTGCCAGTAGTTCCCGGACTAGCGGGAGTTCCTACGAGCAGTACTTC. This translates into CASSSRTSGSSYEQYF.

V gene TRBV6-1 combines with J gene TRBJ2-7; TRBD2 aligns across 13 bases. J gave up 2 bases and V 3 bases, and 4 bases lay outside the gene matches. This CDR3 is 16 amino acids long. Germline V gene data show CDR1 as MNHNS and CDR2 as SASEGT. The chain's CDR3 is CASSDLGLAGPYEQYF. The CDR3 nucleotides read TGTGCCAGCAGTGATCTGGGACTAGCGGGACCCTACGAGCAGTACTTC.

The CDR3 bases are TGTGCCAGCAGTCTACAGGACAGGGTTGTCGAGCAGTACTTC. It specifies CASSLQDRVVEQYF. V is TRBV6-5 and J is TRBJ2-7; TRBD1 matches 8 bases. V was clipped by 5 bases and J by 6 bases; unmatched bases: 9. The CDR3 runs 14 residues. CDR1 is MNHEY, CDR2 SVGAGI, per germline.

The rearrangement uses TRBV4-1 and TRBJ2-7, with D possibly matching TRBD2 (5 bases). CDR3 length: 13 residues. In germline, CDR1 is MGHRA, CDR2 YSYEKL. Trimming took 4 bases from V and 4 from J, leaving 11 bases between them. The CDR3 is CASSPKTGYEQYF. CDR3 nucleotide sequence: TGCGCCAGCAGCCCTAAAACGGGGTACGAGCAGTACTTC.

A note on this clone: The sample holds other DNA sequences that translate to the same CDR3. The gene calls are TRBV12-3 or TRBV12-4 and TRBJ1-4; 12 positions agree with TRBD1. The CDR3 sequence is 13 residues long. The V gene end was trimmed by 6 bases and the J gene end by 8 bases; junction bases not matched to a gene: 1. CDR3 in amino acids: CASRGQGAEKLFF. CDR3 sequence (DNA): TGTGCCAGCAGGGGACAGGGGGCAGAAAAACTGTTTTTT.

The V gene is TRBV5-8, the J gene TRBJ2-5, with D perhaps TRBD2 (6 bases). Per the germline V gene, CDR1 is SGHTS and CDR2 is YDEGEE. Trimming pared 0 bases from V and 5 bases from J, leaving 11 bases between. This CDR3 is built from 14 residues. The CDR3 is CASSLEAGTETQYF. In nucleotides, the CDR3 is TGTGCCAGCAGCTTGGAGGCGGGGACGGAGACCCAGTACTTC.

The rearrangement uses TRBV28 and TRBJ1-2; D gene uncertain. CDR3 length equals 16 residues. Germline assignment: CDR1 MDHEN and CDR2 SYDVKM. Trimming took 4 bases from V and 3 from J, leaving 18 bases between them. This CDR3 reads CASSSSLLFRDYGYTF. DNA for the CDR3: TGTGCCAGCAGTTCCTCCCTTTTGTTCCGTGACTATGGCTACACCTTC.

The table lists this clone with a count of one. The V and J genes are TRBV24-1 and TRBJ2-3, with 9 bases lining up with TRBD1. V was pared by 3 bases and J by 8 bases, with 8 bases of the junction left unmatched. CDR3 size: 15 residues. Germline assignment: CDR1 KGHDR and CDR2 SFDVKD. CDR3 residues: CATSDPTGGWGTQYF. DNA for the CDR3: TGTGCCACCAGTGATCCGACAGGGGGGTGGGGTACGCAGTATTTT.

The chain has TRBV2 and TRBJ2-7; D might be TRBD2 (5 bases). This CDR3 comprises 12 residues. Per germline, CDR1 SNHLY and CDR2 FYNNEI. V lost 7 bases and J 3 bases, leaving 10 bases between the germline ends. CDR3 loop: CASTREGYEQYF. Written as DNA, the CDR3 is TGTGCCAGCACGAGGGAAGGCTACGAGCAGTACTTC.